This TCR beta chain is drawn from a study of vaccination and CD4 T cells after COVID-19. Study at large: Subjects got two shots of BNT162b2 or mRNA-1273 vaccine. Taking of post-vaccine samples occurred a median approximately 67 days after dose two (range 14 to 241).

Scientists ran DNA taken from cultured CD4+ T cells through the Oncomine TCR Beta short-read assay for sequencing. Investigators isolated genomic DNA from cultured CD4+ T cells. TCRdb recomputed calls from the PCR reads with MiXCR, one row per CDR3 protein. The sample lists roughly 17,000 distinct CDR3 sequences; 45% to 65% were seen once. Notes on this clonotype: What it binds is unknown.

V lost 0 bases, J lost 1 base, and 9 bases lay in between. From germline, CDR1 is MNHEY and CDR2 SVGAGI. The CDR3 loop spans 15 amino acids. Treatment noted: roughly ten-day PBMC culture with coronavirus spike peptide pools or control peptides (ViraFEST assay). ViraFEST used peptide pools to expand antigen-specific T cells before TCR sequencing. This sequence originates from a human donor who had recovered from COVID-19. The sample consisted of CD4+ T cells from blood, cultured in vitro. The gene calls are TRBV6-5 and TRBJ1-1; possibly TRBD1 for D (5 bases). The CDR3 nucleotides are TGTGCCAGCAGTTACTCGGAGCAGGGGAACACTGAAGCTTTCTTT. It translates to CASSYSEQGNTEAFF.